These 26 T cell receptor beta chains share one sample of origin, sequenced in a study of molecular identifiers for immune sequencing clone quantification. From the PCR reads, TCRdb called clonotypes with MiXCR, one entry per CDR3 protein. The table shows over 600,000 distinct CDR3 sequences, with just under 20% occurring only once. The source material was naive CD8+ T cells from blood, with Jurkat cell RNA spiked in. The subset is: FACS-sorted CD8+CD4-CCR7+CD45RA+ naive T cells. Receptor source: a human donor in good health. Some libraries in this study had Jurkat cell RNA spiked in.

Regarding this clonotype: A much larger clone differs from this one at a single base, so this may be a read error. CDR3 protein: CASSLVGRGARETQYF. The CDR3 DNA is TGTGCCAGCAGCTTAGTGGGGCGGGGGGCGCGAGAGACCCAGTACTTC. The genes are TRBV7-8 and TRBJ2-5; 8 bases map to TRBD2. CDR1 and CDR2 (germline): SGHVS, FQNEAQ. The CDR3 consists of 16 residues. V lost 1 base and J lost 4; bases outside the gene matches: 8.

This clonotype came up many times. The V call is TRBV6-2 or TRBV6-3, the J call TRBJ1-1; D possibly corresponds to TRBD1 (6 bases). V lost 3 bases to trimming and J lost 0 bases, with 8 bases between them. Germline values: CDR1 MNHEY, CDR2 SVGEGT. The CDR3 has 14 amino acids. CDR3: CASSYTGMNTEAFF. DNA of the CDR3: TGTGCCAGCAGTTATACAGGGATGAACACTGAAGCTTTCTTT.

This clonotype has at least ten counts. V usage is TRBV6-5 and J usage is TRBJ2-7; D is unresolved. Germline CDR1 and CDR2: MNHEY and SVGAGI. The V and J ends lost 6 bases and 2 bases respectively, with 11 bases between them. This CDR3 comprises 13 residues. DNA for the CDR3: TGTGCCAGCAGCCGTGACTTCCCCTACGAGCAGTACTTC. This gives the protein CASSRDFPYEQYF.

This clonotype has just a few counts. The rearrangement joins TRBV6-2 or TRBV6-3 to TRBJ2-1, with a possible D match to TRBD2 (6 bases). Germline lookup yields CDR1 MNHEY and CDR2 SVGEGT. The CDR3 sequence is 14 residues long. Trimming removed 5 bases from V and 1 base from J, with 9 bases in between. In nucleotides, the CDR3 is TGTGCCAGCAGTGCGGCGGGGTCCTACAATGAGCAGTTCTTC. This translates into CASSAAGSYNEQFF.

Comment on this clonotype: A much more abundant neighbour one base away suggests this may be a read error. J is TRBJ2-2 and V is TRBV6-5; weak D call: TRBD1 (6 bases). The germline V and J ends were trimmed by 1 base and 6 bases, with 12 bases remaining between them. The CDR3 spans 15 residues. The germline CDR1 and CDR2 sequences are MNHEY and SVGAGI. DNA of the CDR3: TGTGCCAGCAGTTACTTTGGGGGCGAGGCCGGGGAGCTGTTTTTT. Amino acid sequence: CASSYFGGEAGELFF.

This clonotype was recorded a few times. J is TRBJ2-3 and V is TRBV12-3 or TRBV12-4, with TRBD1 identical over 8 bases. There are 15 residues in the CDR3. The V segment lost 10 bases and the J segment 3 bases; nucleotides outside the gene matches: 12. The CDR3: CANNEDRGRTDTQYF. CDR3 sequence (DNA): TGTGCCAACAACGAAGACAGGGGAAGAACAGATACGCAGTATTTT.

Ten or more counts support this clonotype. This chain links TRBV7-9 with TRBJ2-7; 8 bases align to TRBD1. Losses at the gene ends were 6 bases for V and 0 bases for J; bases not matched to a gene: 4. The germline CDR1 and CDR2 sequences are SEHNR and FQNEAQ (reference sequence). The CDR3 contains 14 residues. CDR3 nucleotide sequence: TGTGCCAGCAGTTCGACAGGGGCCTCCTACGAGCAGTACTTC. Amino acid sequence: CASSSTGASYEQYF. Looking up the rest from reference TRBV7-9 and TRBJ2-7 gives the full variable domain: DTGVSQNPRHKITKRGQNVTFRCDPISEHNRLYWYRQTLGQGPEFLTYFQNEAQLEKSRLLSDRFSAERPKGSFSTLEIQRTEQGDSAMYLCASSSTGASYEQYFGPGTRLTVT.

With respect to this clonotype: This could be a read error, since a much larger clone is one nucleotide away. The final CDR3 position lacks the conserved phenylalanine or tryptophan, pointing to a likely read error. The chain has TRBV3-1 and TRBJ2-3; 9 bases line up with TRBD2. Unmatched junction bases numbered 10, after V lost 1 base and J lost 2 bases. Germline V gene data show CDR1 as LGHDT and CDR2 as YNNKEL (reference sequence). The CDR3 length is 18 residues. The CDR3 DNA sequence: TGTGCCAGCAGCCAAGGGTTGCCTAGCGGGGTGCCCACAGATACGCAGTATTCT. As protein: CASSQGLPSGVPTDTQYS.

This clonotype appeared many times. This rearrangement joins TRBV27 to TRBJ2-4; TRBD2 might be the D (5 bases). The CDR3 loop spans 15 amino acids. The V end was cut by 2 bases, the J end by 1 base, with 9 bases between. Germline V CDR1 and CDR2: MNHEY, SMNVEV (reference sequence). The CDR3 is CASSLRSGAKNIQYF. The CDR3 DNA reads TGTGCCAGCAGTTTAAGGTCGGGGGCCAAAAACATTCAGTACTTC.

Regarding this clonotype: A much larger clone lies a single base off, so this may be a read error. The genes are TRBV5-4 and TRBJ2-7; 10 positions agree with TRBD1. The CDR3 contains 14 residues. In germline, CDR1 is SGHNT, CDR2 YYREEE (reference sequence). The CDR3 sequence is CASSYGTGVYERYF. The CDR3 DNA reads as TGTGCCAGCAGCTATGGGACAGGGGTCTACGAGCGGTACTTC.

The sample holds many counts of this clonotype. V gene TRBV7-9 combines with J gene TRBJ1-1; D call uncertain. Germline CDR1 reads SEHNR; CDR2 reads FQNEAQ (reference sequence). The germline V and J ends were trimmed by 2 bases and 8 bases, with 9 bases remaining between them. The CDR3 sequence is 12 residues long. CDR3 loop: CASSLPVNEAFF. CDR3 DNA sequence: TGTGCCAGCAGCTTACCGGTGAACGAAGCTTTCTTT.

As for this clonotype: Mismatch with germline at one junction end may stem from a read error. The CDR3 sequence: CAGSYPPGTYEQYF. For the CDR3, the DNA is TGTGCCGGCAGTTACCCGCCGGGGACCTACGAGCAGTACTTC. The rearrangement joins TRBV6-2 or TRBV6-3 to TRBJ2-7; possible D gene TRBD2, 5 bases. The CDR3 has 14 amino acids. In germline, CDR1 is MNHEY, CDR2 SVGEGT.

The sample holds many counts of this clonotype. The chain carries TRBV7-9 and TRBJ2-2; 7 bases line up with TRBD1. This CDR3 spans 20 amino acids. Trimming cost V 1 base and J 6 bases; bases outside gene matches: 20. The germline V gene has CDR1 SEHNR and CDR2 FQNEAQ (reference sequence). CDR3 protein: CASSLVLTGAVRGQSGELFF. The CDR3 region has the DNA TGTGCCAGCAGCTTAGTCCTAACAGGGGCCGTCCGAGGTCAATCCGGGGAGCTGTTTTTT.

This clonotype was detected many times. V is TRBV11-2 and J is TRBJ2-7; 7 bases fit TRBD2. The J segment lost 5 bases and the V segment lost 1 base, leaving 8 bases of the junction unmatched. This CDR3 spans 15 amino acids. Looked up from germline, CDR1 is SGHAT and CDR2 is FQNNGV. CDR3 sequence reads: CASSLVAGDWDEQYF. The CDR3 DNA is TGTGCCAGCAGCTTAGTGGCGGGGGACTGGGACGAGCAGTACTTC.

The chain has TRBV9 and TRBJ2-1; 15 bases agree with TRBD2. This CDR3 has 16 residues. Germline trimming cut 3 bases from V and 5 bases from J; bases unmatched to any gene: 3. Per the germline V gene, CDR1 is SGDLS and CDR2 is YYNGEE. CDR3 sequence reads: CASSAGLAGGNNEQFF. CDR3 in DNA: TGTGCCAGCAGCGCGGGACTAGCGGGGGGAAACAATGAGCAGTTCTTC.

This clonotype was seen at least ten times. CDR3 in DNA: TGTGCCAGCAGCCGTAAGACAGACCCGAGAAGCAATCAGCCCCAGCATTTT. Translated, it gives CASSRKTDPRSNQPQHF. The rearrangement joins TRBV7-2 to TRBJ1-5, with a tentative D call TRBD1 (5 bases). The germline V gene has CDR1 SGHTA and CDR2 FQGNSA. CDR3 length equals 17 residues. Trimming removed 5 bases from V and 1 base from J, with 18 bases in between. The full variable domain, with the rest looked up from reference TRBV7-2 and TRBJ1-5, is GAGVSQSPSNKVTEKGKDVELRCDPISGHTALYWYRQSLGQGLEFLIYFQGNSAPDKSGLPSDRFSAERTGGSVSTLTIQRTQQEDSAVYLCASSRKTDPRSNQPQHFGDGTRLSIL.

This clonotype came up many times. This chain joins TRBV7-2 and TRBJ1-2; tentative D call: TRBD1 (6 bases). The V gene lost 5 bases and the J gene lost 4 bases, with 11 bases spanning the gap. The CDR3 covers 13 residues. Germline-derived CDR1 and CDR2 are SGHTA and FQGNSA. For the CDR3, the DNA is TGTGCCAGCAGCCCTGGACAGCTCTATGGCTACACCTTC. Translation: CASSPGQLYGYTF.

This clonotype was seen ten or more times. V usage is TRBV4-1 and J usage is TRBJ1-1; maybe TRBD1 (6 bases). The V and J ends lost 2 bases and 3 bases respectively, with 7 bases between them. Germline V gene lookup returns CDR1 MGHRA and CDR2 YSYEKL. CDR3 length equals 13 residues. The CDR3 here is CASSQKGDTEAFF. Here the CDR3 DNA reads TGCGCCAGCAGCCAAAAGGGGGACACTGAAGCTTTCTTT.

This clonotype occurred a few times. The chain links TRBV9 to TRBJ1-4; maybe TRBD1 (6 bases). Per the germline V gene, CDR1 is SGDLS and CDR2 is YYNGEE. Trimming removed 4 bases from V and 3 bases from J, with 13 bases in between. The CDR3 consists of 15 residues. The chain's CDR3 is CASSPGGGSNEKLFF. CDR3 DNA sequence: TGTGCCAGCAGCCCCGGGGGGGGCTCTAATGAAAAACTGTTTTTT.

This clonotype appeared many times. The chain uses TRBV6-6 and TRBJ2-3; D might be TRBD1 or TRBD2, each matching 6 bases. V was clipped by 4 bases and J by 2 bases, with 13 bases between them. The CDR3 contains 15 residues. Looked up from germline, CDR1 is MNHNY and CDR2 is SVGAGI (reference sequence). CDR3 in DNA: TGTGCCAGCAGTTGGTCCGGGGGCTACACAGATACGCAGTATTTT. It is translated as CASSWSGGYTDTQYF.

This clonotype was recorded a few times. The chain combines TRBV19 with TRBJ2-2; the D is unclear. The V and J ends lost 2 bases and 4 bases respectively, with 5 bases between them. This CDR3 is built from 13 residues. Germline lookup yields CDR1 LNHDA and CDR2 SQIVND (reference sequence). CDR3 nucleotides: TGTGCCAGTAGTATAACCCCCACCGGGGAGCTGTTTTTT. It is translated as CASSITPTGELFF.

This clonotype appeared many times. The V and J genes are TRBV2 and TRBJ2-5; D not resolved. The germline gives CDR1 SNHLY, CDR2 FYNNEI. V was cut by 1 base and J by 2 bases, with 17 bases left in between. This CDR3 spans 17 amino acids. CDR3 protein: CASSEEVEFGIQETQYF. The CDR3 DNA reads TGTGCCAGCAGTGAAGAAGTGGAGTTCGGAATTCAAGAGACCCAGTACTTC.

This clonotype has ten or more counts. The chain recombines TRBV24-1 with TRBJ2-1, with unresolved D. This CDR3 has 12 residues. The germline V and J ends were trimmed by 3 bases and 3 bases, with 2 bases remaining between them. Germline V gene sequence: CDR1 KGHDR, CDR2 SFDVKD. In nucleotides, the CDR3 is TGTGCCACCAGTGATAACTACAATGAGCAGTTCTTC. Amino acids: CATSDNYNEQFF.

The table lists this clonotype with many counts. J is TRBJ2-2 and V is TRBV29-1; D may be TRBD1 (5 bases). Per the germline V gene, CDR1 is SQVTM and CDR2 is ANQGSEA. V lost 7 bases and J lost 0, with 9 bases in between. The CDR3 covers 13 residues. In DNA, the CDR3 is TGCAGCGCTACGACAGCGAACACCGGGGAGCTGTTTTTT. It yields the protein CSATTANTGELFF.

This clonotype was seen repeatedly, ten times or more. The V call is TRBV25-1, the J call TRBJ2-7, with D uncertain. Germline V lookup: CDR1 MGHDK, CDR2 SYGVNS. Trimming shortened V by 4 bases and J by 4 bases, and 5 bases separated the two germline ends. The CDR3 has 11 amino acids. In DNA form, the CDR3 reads TGTGCCAGCAGTGGGCATTACGAGCAGTACTTC. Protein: CASSGHYEQYF.

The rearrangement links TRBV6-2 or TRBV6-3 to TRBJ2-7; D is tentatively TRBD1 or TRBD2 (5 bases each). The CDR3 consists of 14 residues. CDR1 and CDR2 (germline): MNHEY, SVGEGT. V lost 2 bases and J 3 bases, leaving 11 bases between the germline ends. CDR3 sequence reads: CASSYGDGNYEQYF. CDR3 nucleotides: TGTGCCAGCAGTTACGGGGACGGGAACTACGAGCAGTACTTC.